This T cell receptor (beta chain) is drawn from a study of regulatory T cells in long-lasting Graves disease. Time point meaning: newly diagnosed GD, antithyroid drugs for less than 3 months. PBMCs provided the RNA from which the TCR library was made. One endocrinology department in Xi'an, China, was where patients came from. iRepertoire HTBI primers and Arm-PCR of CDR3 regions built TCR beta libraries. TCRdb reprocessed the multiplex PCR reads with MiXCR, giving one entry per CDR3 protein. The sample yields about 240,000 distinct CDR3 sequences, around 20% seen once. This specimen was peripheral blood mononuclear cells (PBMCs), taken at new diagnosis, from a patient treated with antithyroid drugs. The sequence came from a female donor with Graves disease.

CDR3 DNA sequence: TGTGCCAGTTTGGGCTACTCAACAGGGGGATCCTACGAGCAGTACTTC. As protein: CASLGYSTGGSYEQYF. The J gene is TRBJ2-7, the V gene TRBV19; 8 positions agree with TRBD1. The junction had 13 bases not matched to a gene; V was cut back by 8 bases and J by 1 base. The CDR3 is 16 residues long. Germline-derived CDR1 and CDR2 are LNHDA and SQIVND (reference sequence).